Listed below are T cell receptor beta chains from one sample, sequenced in a study of T cells in Graves' hyperthyroidism and ophthalmopathy. One entry per CDR3 protein, called by TCRdb with MiXCR from the multiplex PCR reads. The sample gives roughly 500,000 distinct CDR3 sequences, roughly 50% of which show up once; 15% to 20% is in the top ten. Sequencing used peripheral blood or thyroid tissue (not recorded which). These receptors were taken from an adult woman with Graves' disease, either hyperthyroidism or ophthalmopathy (not recorded which). CDR3s include the opening cysteine and the closing phenylalanine or tryptophan. A D gene is named only where the DNA matches it firmly. Clone size appears in some rows only: once, few, many, or a class for an expanded clone.

j_call	d_call	v_call	clone_size	cdr3_aa	cdr3_nt
TRBJ1-1	-	TRBV29-1	-	CSVLGTSTTEAFF	TGCAGCGTCCTCGGGACATCAACCACTGAAGCTTTCTTT
TRBJ2-7	-	TRBV5-1	many	CASSWISRSYEQYF	TGCGCCAGCAGCTGGATTAGCAGGTCCTACGAGCAGTACTTC
TRBJ2-2	-	TRBV20-1	many	CSAPDTGELFF	TGCAGTGCTCCTGACACCGGGGAGCTGTTTTTT
TRBJ1-3	-	TRBV3-1	once	CASSQEAGEGNTIYF	TGTGCCAGCAGCCAAGAAGCGGGTGAGGGGAACACCATATATTTT
TRBJ2-7	TRBD2	TRBV29-1	-	CSVEIAGQTYEQYF	TGCAGCGTAGAGATAGCGGGACAAACCTACGAGCAGTACTTC
TRBJ1-6	-	TRBV19	-	CASSTGHSYNSPLHF	TGTGCCAGTAGTACAGGCCACTCCTATAATTCACCCCTCCACTTT
TRBJ1-5	-	TRBV15	once	CATSNKGHHNQPQHF	TGTGCCACCAGCAATAAGGGACACCACAATCAGCCCCAGCATTTT
TRBJ1-5	-	TRBV5-5	many	CASSPGESGQPQHF	TGTGCCAGCAGCCCGGGGGAGTCAGGGCAGCCCCAGCATTTT
TRBJ2-7	-	TRBV7-9	many	CASSSQDGTTYYEQYF	TGTGCCAGCAGCTCACAGGACGGAACGACCTACTACGAGCAGTACTTC
TRBJ1-5	TRBD1	TRBV7-9	-	CASSPGQGAGQPQHF	TGTGCCAGCAGCCCCGGACAGGGGGCAGGTCAGCCCCAGCATTTT
TRBJ2-5	-	TRBV30	-	CAWSGGVVGTQYF	TGTGCCTGGAGTGGTGGAGTGGTAGGGACCCAGTACTTC
TRBJ2-7	TRBD1	TRBV6-1	many	CASRETGPYEQYF	TGTGCCAGCAGGGAGACAGGGCCCTACGAGCAGTACTTC
TRBJ1-1	-	TRBV5-1	many	CASSPHRDTNTEAFF	TGCGCCAGCAGCCCACACCGGGACACCAACACTGAAGCTTTCTTT
TRBJ2-7	-	TRBV2	once	CASSEMVFQYF	TGTGCCAGCAGTGAGATGGTGTTTCAGTACTTC
TRBJ1-1	-	TRBV15	-	CATSSPGWVNTEAFF	TGTGCCACCAGCAGCCCGGGGTGGGTGAACACTGAAGCTTTCTTT
TRBJ1-2	-	TRBV29-1	few	CSVFLPVAGGGYTF	TGCAGCGTCTTCCTCCCGGTCGCGGGCGGCGGCTACACCTTC
TRBJ1-5	-	TRBV7-2	many	CASSSGSDQPQHF	TGTGCCAGCAGCTCTGGTTCAGATCAGCCCCAGCATTTT
TRBJ1-1	-	TRBV9	-	CASSVGAGSTEAFF	TGTGCCAGCAGCGTAGGGGCGGGGAGCACTGAAGCTTTCTTT
TRBJ1-2	TRBD1	TRBV7-2	few	CASSTGTGNYGYTF	TGTGCCAGCAGCACCGGGACAGGGAACTATGGCTACACCTTC
TRBJ2-1	TRBD2	TRBV7-2	-	CASSPMLAGGQNEQFF	TGTGCCAGCAGCCCTATGTTAGCGGGAGGGCAGAATGAGCAGTTCTTC
TRBJ2-5	-	TRBV10-3	once	CAISVVETQYF	TGTGCCATCAGTGTGGTAGAGACCCAGTACTTC
TRBJ2-5	-	TRBV30	many	CAWRRPPPETQYF	TGTGCCTGGAGAAGACCACCGCCAGAGACCCAGTACTTC